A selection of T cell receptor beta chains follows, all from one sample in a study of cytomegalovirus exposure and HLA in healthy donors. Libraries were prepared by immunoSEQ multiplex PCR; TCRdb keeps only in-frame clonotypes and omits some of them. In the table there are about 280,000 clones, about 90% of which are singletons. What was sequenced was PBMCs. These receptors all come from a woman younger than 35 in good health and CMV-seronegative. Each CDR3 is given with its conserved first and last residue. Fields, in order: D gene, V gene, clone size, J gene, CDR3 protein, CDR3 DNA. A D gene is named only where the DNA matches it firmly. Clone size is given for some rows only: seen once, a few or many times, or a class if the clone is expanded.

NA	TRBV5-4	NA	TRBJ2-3	CASSQERWADTQYF	TGTGCCAGCAGCCAGGAGCGGTGGGCAGATACGCAGTATTTT
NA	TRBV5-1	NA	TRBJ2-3	CASSFGRGSTDTQYF	TGCGCCAGCAGCTTCGGGCGGGGCAGCACAGATACGCAGTATTTT
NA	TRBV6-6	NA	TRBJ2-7	CASSYSSGTYEQYF	TGTGCCAGCAGTTACTCGTCAGGAACCTACGAGCAGTACTTC
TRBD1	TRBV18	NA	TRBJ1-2	CASSPRDRVLSNYGYTF	TGTGCCAGCTCACCGCGGGACAGGGTTTTATCTAACTATGGCTACACCTTC
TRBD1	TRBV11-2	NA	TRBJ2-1	CASSFFGQGEWSEQFF	TGTGCCAGCAGCTTCTTTGGACAGGGGGAGTGGAGTGAGCAGTTCTTC
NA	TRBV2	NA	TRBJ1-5	CASSETGANQPQHF	TGTGCCAGCAGCGAGACAGGTGCCAATCAGCCCCAGCATTTT
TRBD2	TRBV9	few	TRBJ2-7	CASSVGGGAYEQYF	TGTGCCAGCAGCGTAGGCGGGGGGGCCTACGAGCAGTACTTC
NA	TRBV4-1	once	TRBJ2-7	CAGSQGTGAYEQYF	TGCGCCGGCAGCCAAGGAACAGGCGCCTACGAGCAGTACTTC
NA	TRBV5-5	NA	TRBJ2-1	CASSRRVEEQFF	TGTGCCAGCAGCCGCAGGGTTGAAGAGCAGTTCTTC
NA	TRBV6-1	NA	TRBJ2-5	CASSVGGPVALQETQYF	TGTGCCAGCAGTGTCGGGGGGCCCGTAGCCCTACAAGAGACCCAGTACTTC
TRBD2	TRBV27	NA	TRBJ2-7	CASSLSGGDRDYEQYF	TGTGCCAGCAGTTTATCGGGGGGGGACCGGGATTACGAGCAGTACTTC
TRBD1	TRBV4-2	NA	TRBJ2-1	CASSPVGDRVGNEQFF	TGTGCCAGCAGCCCCGTCGGGGACAGGGTCGGGAATGAGCAGTTCTTC
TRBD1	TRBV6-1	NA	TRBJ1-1	CASMPTGVTEAFF	TGTGCCAGCATGCCGACAGGGGTAACTGAAGCTTTCTTT
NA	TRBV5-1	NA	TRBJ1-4	CASSSEGEANEKLFF	TGCGCCAGCAGCTCAGAGGGGGAAGCTAATGAAAAACTGTTTTTT
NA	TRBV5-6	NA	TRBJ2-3	CASSPSSDTQYF	TGTGCCAGCAGCCCCTCGTCAGATACGCAGTATTTT
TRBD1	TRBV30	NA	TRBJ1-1	CAWSGQGNTEAFF	TGTGCCTGGAGCGGACAGGGAAACACTGAAGCTTTCTTT
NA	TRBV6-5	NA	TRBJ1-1	CASSQGFGTEAFF	TGTGCCAGCAGTCAGGGGTTTGGCACTGAAGCTTTCTTT
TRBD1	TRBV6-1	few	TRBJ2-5	CASSERGQLQETQYF	TGTGCCAGCAGTGAACGGGGACAGCTCCAAGAGACCCAGTACTTC
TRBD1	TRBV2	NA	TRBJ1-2	CASILRQGNYGYTF	TGTGCCAGCATCCTACGACAGGGGAATTATGGCTACACCTTC
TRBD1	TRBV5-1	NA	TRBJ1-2	CASTGTGYSSGYTF	TGCGCCAGCACCGGGACAGGGTATTCGAGCGGCTACACCTTC
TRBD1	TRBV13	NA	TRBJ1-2	CASSPRGQRTNYGYTF	TGTGCCAGCAGCCCCAGGGGACAGAGAACTAACTATGGCTACACCTTC
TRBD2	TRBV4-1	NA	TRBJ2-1	CASSQDMASGAYNEQFF	TGCGCCAGCAGCCAAGATATGGCTAGCGGGGCCTACAATGAGCAGTTCTTC
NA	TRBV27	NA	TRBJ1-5	CASGDQPQHF	TGTGCCAGCGGAGATCAGCCCCAGCATTTT
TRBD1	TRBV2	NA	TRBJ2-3	CASIPEQGMREYF	TGTGCCAGCATTCCCGAACAGGGGATGAGGGAGTATTTT
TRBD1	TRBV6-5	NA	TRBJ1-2	CASSPDRVSDYGYTF	TGTGCCAGCAGCCCCGACAGGGTGAGCGACTATGGCTACACCTTC
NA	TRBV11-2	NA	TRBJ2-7	CASSRVQGPYEQYF	TGTGCCAGCAGCCGGGTCCAAGGTCCCTACGAGCAGTACTTC
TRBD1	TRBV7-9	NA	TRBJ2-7	CSSSLRTGYEQYF	TGTTCCAGCAGCTTAAGGACAGGCTACGAGCAGTACTTC
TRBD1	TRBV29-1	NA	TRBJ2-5	CSVSGTAQETQYF	TGCAGCGTTAGTGGGACAGCCCAAGAGACCCAGTACTTC
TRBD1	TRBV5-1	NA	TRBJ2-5	CASSFGTGQETQYF	TGCGCCAGCAGCTTTGGGACAGGGCAAGAGACCCAGTACTTC
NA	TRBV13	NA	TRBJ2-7	CASSLRGAPSEQYF	TGTGCCAGCAGCTTACGCGGGGCCCCTTCCGAGCAGTACTTC
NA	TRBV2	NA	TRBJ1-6	CASSDGAGKRVSSYNSPLHF	TGTGCCAGCAGTGATGGGGCTGGGAAGCGGGTTAGCTCCTATAATTCACCCCTCCACTTT
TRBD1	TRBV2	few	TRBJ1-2	CASRGTGVSYGYTF	TGTGCCAGCAGGGGGACAGGGGTGAGCTATGGCTACACCTTC
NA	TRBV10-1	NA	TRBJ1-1	CASSERVGRKTEAFF	TGCGCCAGCAGTGAGAGGGTTGGGAGGAAGACTGAAGCTTTCTTT
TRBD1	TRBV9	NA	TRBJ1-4	CASSQTGVDEKLFF	TGTGCCAGCAGCCAGACAGGGGTTGATGAAAAACTGTTTTTT
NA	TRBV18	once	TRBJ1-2	CASSIQEYGYTF	TGTGCCAGCTCAATACAGGAGTATGGCTACACCTTC
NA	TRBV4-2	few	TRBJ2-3	CASSQGHEAHTQYF	TGTGCCAGCAGCCAAGGTCACGAGGCACATACGCAGTATTTT
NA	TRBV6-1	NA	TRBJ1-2	CATPKAPGHYGYTF	TGTGCCACCCCGAAGGCGCCAGGGCACTATGGCTACACCTTC
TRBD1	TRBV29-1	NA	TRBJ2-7	CSVERRTGGYEQYF	TGCAGCGTTGAAAGAAGGACAGGGGGCTACGAGCAGTACTTC
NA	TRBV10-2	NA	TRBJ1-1	CASSFRNTEAFF	TGCGCCAGCAGTTTCAGGAACACTGAAGCTTTCTTT
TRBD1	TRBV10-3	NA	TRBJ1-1	CATQGAGNTEAFF	TGTGCCACTCAGGGGGCAGGGAACACTGAAGCTTTCTTT
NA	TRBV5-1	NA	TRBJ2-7	CASSFTGPGASYEQYF	TGCGCCAGCAGCTTTACAGGTCCAGGGGCCTCCTACGAGCAGTACTTC
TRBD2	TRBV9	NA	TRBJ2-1	CASSVIGAGAYNEQFF	TGTGCCAGCAGCGTAATTGGAGCGGGGGCCTACAATGAGCAGTTCTTC
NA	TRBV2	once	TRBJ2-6	CASSELAESSGANVLTF	TGTGCCAGCAGTGAACTCGCAGAAAGCTCTGGGGCCAACGTCCTGACTTTC
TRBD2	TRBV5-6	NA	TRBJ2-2	CASSLGLAGNTGELFF	TGTGCCAGCAGCTTGGGGCTAGCGGGGAACACCGGGGAGCTGTTTTTT
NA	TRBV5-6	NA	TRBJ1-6	CASSLDGTHNSPLHF	TGTGCCAGCAGCTTGGATGGCACCCATAATTCACCCCTCCACTTT
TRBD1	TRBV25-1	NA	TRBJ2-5	CASSVARQGEETQYF	TGTGCCAGCAGTGTTGCCAGACAGGGGGAAGAGACCCAGTACTTC
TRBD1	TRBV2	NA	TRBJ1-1	CASMRDRVGGAFF	TGTGCCAGCATGAGGGACAGGGTGGGGGGGGCTTTCTTT
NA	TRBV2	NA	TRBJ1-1	CASSEGPGEAFF	TGTGCCAGCAGTGAAGGGCCGGGTGAAGCTTTCTTT
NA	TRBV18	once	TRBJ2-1	CASSPSMGSSNEQFF	TGTGCCAGCTCACCGAGTATGGGCTCCTCCAATGAGCAGTTCTTC
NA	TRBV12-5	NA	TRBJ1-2	CASGSTEAGARDYGYTF	TGTGCTAGTGGTTCCACCGAGGCGGGCGCCCGGGATTATGGCTACACCTTC
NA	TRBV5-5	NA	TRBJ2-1	CASSYLTLEGNEQFF	TGTGCCAGCAGCTACCTAACCTTGGAGGGTAATGAGCAGTTCTTC
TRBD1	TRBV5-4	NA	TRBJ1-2	CASSLADRVTNGYTF	TGTGCCAGCAGCTTGGCCGACAGGGTGACGAATGGCTACACCTTC
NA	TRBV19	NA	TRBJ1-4	CASRGVATNEKLFF	TGTGCCAGTAGGGGAGTTGCAACTAATGAAAAACTGTTTTTT
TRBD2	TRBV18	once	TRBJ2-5	CASSPKGIGTSGQETQYF	TGTGCCAGCTCACCCAAAGGTATAGGGACTAGCGGCCAAGAGACCCAGTACTTC
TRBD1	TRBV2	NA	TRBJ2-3	CASSEVGQSPTDTQYF	TGTGCCAGCAGTGAGGTGGGACAGTCCCCCACAGATACGCAGTATTTT
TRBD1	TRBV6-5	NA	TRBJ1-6	CASSYGTDYSPLHF	TGTGCCAGCAGTTACGGGACAGACTATTCACCCCTCCACTTT
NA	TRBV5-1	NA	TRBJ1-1	CASSLSGVVGTEAFF	TGTGCCAGCAGCTTGTCAGGGGTGGTAGGGACTGAAGCTTTCTTT
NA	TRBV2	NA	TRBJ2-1	CASSDSGLYYNEQFF	TGTGCCAGCAGTGATTCGGGACTTTATTACAATGAGCAGTTCTTC